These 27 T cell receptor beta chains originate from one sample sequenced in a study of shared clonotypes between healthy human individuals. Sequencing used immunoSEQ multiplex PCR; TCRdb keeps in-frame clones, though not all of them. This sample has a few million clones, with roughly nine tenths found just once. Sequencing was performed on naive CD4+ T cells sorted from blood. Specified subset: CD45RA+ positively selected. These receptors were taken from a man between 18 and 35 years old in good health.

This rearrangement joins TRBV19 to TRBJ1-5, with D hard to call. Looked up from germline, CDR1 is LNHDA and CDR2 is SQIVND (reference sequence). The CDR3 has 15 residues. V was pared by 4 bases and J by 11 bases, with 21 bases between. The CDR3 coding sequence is TGTGCCAGTAGTACCTATAATTTTTCCCGCTCGTCCCAGCATTTT. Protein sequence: CASSTYNFSRSSQHF.

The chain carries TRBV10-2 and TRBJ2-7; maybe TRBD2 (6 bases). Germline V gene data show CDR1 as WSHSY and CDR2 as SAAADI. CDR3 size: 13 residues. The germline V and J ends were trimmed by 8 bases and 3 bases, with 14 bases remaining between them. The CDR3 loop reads CASRWGDFYEQYF. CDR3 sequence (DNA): TGCGCCAGCCGCTGGGGGGATTTCTACGAGCAGTACTTC.

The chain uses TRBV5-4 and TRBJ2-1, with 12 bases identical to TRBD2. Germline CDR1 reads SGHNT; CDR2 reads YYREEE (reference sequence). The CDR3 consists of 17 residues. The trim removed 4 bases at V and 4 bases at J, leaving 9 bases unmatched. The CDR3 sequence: CASSPPSGGASYNEQFF. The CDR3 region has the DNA TGTGCCAGCAGCCCGCCTAGCGGGGGGGCCTCGTACAATGAGCAGTTCTTC.

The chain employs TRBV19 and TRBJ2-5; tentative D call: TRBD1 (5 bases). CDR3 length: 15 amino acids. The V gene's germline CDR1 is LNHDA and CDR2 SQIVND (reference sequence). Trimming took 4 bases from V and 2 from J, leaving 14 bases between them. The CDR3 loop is CASSKTVVLQETQYF. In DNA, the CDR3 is TGTGCCAGTAGTAAGACAGTAGTTTTACAAGAGACCCAGTACTTC. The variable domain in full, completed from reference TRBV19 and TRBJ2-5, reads DGGITQSPKYLFRKEGQNVTLSCEQNLNHDAMYWYRQDPGQGLRLIYYSQIVNDFQKGDIAEGYSVSREKKESFPLTVTSAQKNPTAFYLCASSKTVVLQETQYFGPGTRLLVL.

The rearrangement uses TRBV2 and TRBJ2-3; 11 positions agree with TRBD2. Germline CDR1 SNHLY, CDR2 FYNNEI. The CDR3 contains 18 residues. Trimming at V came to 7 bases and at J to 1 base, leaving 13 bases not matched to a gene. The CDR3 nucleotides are TGTGCCAGCAACCCCGGGACTAGCGGAACTCAGGGCACAGATACGCAGTATTTT. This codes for CASNPGTSGTQGTDTQYF.

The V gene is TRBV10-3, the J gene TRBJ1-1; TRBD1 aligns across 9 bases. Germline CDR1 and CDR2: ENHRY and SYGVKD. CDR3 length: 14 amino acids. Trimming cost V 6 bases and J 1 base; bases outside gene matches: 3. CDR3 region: CAIRTGGPNTEAFF. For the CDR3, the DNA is TGTGCCATCAGGACAGGGGGTCCGAACACTGAAGCTTTCTTT.

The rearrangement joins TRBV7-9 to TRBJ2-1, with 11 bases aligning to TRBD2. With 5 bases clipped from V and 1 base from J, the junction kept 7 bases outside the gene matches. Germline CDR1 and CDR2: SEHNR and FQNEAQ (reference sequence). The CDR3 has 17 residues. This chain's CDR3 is CASSKTSGVGSYNEQFF. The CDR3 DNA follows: TGTGCCAGCAGCAAGACTAGCGGGGTAGGATCCTACAATGAGCAGTTCTTC. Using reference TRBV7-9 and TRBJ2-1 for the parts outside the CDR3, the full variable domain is DTGVSQNPRHKITKRGQNVTFRCDPISEHNRLYWYRQTLGQGPEFLTYFQNEAQLEKSRLLSDRFSAERPKGSFSTLEIQRTEQGDSAMYLCASSKTSGVGSYNEQFFGPGTRLTVL.

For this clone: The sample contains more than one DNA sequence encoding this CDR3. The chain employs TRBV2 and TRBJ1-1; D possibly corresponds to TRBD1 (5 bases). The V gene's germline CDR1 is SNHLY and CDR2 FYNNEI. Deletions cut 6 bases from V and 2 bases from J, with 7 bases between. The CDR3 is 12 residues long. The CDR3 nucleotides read TGTGCCAGCAGGCAGGGTAACACTGAAGCTTTCTTT. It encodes CASRQGNTEAFF.

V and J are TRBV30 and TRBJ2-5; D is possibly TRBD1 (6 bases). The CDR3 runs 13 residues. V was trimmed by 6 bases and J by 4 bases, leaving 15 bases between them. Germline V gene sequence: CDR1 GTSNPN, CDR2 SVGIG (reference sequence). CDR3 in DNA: TGTGCCTGCCAGAAACAGGGAAGAGAGACCCAGTACTTC. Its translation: CACQKQGRETQYF.

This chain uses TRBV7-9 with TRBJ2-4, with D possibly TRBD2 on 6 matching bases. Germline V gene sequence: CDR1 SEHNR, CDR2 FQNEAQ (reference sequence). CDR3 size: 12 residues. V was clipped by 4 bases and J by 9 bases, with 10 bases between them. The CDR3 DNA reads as TGTGCCAGCAGCTCACAGGAGGGCATTCAGTACTTC. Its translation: CASSSQEGIQYF.

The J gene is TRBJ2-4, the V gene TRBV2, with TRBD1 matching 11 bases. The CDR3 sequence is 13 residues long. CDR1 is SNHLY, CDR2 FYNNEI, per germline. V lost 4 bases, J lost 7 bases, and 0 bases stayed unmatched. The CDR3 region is CASSGDRGNIQYF. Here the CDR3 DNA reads TGTGCCAGCAGTGGGGACAGGGGGAACATTCAGTACTTC.

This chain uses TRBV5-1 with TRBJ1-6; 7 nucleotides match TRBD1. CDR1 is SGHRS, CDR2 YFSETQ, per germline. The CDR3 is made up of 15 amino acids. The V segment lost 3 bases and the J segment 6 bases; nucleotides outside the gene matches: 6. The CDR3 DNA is TGCGCCAGCAGCTCACCAGGGGGTTCTAATTCACCCCTCCACTTT. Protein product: CASSSPGGSNSPLHF.

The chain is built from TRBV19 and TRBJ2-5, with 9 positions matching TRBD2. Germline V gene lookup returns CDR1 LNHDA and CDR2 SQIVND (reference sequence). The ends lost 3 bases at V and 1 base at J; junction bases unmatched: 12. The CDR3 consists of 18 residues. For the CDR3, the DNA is TGTGCCAGTAGTATGGCCTCGACTAGCGGCCTTTTCCAAGAGACCCAGTACTTC. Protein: CASSMASTSGLFQETQYF.

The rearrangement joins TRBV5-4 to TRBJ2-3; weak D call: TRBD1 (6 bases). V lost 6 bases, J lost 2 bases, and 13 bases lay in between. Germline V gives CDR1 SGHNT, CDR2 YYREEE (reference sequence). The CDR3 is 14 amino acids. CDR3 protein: CASTDRSSTDTQYF. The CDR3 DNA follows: TGTGCCAGCACCGACAGGAGTTCCACAGATACGCAGTATTTT. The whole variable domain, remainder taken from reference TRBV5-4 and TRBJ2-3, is ETGVTQSPTHLIKTRGQQVTLRCSSQSGHNTVSWYQQALGQGPQFIFQYYREEENGRGNFPPRFSGLQFPNYSSELNVNALELDDSALYLCASTDRSSTDTQYFGPGTRLTVL.

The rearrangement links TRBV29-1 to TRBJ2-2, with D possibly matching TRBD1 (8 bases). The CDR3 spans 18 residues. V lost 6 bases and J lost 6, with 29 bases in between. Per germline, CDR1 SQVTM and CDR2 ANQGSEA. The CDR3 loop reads CSVTSKRTGTIGPGELFF. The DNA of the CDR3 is TGCAGCGTGACTTCTAAGCGGACAGGGACTATTGGGCCCGGGGAGCTGTTTTTT.

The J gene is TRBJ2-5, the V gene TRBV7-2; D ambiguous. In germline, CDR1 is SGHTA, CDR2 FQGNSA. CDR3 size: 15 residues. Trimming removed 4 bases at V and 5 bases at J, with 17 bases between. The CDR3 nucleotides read TGTGCCAGCAGCTCGCGTCAGAGCCGGACGGAGACCCAGTACTTC. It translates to CASSSRQSRTETQYF.

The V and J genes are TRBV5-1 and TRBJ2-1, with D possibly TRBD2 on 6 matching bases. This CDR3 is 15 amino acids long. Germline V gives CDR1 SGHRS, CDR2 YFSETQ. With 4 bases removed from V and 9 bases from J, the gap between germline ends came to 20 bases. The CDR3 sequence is CASSPRTSQRREQFF. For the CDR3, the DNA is TGCGCCAGCAGCCCCCGTACTAGCCAGAGGCGTGAGCAGTTCTTC.

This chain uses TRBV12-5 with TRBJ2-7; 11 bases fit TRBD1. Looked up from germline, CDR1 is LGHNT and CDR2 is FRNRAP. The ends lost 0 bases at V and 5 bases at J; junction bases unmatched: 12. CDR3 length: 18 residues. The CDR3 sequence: CASGLVQFGTGGEDEQYF. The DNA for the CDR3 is TGTGCTAGTGGTTTGGTACAATTTGGGACAGGGGGAGAGGACGAGCAGTACTTC.

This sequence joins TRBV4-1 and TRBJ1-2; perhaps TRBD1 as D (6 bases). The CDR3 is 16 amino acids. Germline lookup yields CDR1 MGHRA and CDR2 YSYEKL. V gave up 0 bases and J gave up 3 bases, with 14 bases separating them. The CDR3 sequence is CASSQDGQGTYYGYTF. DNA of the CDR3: TGCGCCAGCAGCCAAGATGGGCAGGGGACTTACTATGGCTACACCTTC.

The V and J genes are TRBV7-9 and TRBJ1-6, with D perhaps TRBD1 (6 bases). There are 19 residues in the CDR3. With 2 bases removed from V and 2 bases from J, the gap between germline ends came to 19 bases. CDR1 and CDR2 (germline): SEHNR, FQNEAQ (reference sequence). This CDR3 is CASSLTAGQSAAYNSPLHF. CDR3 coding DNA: TGTGCCAGCAGCTTAACCGCCGGACAGTCGGCCGCCTATAATTCACCCCTCCACTTT.

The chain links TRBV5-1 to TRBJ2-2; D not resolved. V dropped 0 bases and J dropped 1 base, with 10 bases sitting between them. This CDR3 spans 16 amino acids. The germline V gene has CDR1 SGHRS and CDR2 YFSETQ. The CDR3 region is CASSLGIKGNTGELFF. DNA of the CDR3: TGCGCCAGCAGCTTGGGTATAAAGGGGAACACCGGGGAGCTGTTTTTT.

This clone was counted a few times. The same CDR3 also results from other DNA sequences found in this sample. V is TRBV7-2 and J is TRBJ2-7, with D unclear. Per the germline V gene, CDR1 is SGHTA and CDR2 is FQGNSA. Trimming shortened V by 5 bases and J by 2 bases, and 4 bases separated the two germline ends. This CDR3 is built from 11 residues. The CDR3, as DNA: TGTGCCAGCAGCCCAGCCTACGAGCAGTACTTC. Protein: CASSPAYEQYF.

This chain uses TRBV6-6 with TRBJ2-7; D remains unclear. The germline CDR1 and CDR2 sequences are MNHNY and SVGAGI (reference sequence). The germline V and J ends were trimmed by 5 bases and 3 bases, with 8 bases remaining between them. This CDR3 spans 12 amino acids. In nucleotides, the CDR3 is TGTGCCAGCAGTCAGTTAAGCTACGAGCAGTACTTC. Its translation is CASSQLSYEQYF.

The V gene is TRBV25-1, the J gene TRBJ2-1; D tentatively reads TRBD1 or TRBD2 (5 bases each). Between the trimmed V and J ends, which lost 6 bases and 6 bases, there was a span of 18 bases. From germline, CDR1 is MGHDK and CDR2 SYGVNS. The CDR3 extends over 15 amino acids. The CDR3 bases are TGTGCCAGCAGCATGGTCCGGGGCTGGGGCAATGAGCAGTTCTTC. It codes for CASSMVRGWGNEQFF.

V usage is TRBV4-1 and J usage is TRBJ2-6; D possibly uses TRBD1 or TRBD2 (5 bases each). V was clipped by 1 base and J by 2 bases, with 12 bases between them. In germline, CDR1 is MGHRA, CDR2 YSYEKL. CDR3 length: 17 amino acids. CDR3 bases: TGCGCCAGCAGCCAAGCAGCCAGGGACCCTGGGGCCAACGTCCTGACTTTC. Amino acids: CASSQAARDPGANVLTF.

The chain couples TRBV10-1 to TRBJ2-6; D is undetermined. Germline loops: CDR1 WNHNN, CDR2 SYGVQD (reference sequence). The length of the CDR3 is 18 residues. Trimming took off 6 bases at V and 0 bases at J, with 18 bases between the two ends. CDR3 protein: CASRDHWYRPSGANVLTF. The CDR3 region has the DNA TGCGCCAGCAGGGATCATTGGTACCGACCCTCTGGGGCCAACGTCCTGACTTTC.

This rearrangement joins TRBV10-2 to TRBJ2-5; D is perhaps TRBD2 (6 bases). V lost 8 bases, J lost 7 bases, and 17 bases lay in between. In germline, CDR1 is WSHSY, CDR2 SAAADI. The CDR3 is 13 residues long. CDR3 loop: CASGTGTGGTQYF. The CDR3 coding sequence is TGCGCCAGCGGAACCGGGACTGGCGGGACCCAGTACTTC.